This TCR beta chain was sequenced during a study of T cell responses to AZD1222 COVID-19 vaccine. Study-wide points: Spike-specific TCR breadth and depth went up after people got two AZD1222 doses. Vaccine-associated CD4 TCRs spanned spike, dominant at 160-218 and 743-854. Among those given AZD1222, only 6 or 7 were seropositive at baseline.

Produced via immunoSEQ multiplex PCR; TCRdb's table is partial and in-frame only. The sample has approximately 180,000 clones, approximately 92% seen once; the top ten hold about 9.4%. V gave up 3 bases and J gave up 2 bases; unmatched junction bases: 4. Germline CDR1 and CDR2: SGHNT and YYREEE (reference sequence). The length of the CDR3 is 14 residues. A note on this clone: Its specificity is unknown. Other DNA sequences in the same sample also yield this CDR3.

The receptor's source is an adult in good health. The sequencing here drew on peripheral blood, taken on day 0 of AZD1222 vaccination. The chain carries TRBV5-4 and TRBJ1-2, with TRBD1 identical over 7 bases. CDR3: CASSSGQTNYGYTF. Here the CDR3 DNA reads TGTGCCAGCAGCTCGGGACAGACAAACTATGGCTACACCTTC.